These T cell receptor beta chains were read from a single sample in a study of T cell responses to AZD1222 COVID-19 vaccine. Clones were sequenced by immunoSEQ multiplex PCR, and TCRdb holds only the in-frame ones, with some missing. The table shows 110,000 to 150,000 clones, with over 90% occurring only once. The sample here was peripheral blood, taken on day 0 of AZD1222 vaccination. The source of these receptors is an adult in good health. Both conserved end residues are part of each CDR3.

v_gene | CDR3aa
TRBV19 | CASSGTGSNYGYTF
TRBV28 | CASSFLGVAGRTDTQYF
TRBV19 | CASSIWGQVNTEAFF
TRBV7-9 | CASSLEGTGANVLTF
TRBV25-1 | CASSIRTGGSYEQYF
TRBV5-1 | CASSTHTGRNTEAFF
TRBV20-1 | CSASLFQGGGYTF
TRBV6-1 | CASSDQEASGANVLTF
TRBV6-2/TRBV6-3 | CASSYRGNRDRGLGRETQYF
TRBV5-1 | CASSLAPTDTQYF
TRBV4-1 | CASSQDGELREQFF
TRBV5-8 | CASSLYRGIDTQYF
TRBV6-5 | CASSLGPNTEAFF
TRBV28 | CASRDGQDNEQFF
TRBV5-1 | CASSIGGGRPDTQYF
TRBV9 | CASSLGQGRTEAFF
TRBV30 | CAWSVHRKEQFF
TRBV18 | CASSNGAGSNQPQHF
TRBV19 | CASSMGPEKLFF
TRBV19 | CASSIDLGSFYNEQFF
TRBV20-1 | CSASPGGSQPQHF
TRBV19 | CASSMEMGQGTGIQYF
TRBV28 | CASSRPGASNTGELFF
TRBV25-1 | CASSERDGSDNYGYTF
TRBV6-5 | CASRRPGQGNYEQYF
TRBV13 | CASSLAGTSGNTIYF
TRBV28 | CASSPLPADSYGYTF
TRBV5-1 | CASSLLTSGTGELFF
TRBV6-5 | CASKWDNLRTIYF
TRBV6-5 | CASGGQLIDTGELFF
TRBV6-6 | CASSLPGVGTDTQYF
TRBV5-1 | CASSLDSLGNTGELFF
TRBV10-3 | CAISESMSSGREETQYF
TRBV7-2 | CASSLALGESTEAFF
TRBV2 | CASKQGPNQPQHF
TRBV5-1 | CASSSSTGIYEQYF
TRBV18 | CASSTRTGETGELFF
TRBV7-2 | CASSLGTAGPFDTQYF
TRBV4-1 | CASSSQRDRSYGYTF